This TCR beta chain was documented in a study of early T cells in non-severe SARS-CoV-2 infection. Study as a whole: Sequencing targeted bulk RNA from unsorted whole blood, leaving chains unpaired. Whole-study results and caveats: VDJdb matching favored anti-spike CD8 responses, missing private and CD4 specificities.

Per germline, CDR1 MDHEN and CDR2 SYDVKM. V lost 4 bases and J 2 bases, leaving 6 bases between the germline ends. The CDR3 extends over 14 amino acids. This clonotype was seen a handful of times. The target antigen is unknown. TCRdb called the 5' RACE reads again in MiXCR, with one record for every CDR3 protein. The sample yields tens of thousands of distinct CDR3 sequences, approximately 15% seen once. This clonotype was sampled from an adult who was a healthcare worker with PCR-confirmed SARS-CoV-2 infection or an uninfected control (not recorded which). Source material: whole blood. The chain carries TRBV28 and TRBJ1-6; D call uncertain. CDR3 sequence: CASSSLAYNSPLHF. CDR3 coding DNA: TGTGCCAGCAGTTCCCTCGCCTATAATTCACCCCTCCACTTT.